The text below deals with one T cell receptor (beta chain). Its target is not known. A read error may produce the germline difference seen at one junction end. All of the isolated RNA was reverse transcribed, so expressed TCRB transcripts were sequenced. Measured with immunoSEQ multiplex PCR; TCRdb has only the in-frame clones, and not every one. The sample contains about 370,000 clones, 9.5% to 10% of which appear only once. This sample was included in a study of beta chain features in type 1 diabetes. Whole-study results and caveats: Patients with Type 1 diabetes showed moderately but significantly shorter TCRB CDR3s in all four CD4+ subsets.

Looked up from germline, CDR1 is SGHAT and CDR2 is FQNNGV. The CDR3 consists of 13 residues. The source of this sequence is a man aged 25-45 years with type 1 diabetes. This chain connects TRBV11-2 to TRBJ2-5; D is unresolved. The sequencing input was central memory CD4+ T cells from blood. The CDR3 spells CASSLDRKSPIDF. The CDR3 coding sequence is TGTGCCAGCAGCTTAGATCGCAAGTCTCCTATAGACTTC.